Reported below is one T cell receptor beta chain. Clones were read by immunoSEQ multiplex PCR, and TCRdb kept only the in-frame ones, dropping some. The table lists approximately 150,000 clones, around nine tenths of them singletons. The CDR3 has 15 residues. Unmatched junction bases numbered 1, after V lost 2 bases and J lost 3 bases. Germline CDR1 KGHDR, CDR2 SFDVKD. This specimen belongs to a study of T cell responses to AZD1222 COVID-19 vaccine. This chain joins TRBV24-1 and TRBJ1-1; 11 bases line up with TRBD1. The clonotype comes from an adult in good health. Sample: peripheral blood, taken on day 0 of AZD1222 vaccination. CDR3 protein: CATSDSGQGDTEAFF. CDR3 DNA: TGTGCCACCAGTGATTCGGGACAGGGGGACACTGAAGCTTTCTTT.